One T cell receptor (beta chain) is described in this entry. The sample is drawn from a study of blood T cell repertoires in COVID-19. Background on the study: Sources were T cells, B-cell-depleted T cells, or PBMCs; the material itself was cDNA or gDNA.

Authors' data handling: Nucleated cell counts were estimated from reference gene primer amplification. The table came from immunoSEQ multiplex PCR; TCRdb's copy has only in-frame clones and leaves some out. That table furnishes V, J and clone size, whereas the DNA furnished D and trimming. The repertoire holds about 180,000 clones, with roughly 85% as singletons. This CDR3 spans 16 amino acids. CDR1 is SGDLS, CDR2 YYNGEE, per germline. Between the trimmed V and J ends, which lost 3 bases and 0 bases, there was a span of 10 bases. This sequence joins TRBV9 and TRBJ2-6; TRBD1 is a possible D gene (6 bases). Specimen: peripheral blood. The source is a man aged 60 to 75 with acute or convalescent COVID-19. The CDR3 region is CASSARGGSGANVLTF. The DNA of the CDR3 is TGTGCCAGCAGCGCCCGAGGGGGCTCTGGGGCCAACGTCCTGACTTTC.